A single sample gave rise to the 9 T cell receptor beta chains below, sequenced in a study of cytomegalovirus exposure and HLA in healthy donors. PCR employed 60 Vbeta and 13 Jbeta primers. TCRdb keeps only in-frame clones here, not all; method: immunoSEQ multiplex PCR. The sample holds roughly 180,000 clones, 60% to 80% seen once. What was sequenced was PBMCs. The source is a man in his fifties or sixties in good health and CMV-seropositive.

This chain links TRBV6-5 with TRBJ2-7; 8 bases agree with TRBD1. The ends lost 0 bases at V and 3 bases at J; junction bases unmatched: 1. Germline loops: CDR1 MNHEY, CDR2 SVGAGI. The CDR3 runs 14 residues. CDR3 loop: CASSYSTGDYEQYF. The CDR3 DNA reads TGTGCCAGCAGTTACTCGACAGGGGACTACGAGCAGTACTTC.

The gene calls are TRBV7-2 and TRBJ2-5; D uncertain. V was cut by 1 base and J by 1 base, with 13 bases left in between. The germline gives CDR1 SGHTA, CDR2 FQGNSA. The CDR3 loop spans 16 amino acids. The DNA of the CDR3 is TGTGCCAGCAGCTTAGGGCTTGCAGGCCTCCAAGAGACCCAGTACTTC. Amino acids: CASSLGLAGLQETQYF.

The V and J genes are TRBV29-1 and TRBJ2-1; D is perhaps TRBD1 (6 bases). The CDR3 is 13 residues long. CDR1 and CDR2 from the germline V gene are SQVTM and ANQGSEA. V dropped 3 bases and J dropped 5 bases, with 11 bases sitting between them. The CDR3, as DNA: TGCAGCGTTGAGGGGCAGGGGAACAATGAGCAGTTCTTC. Its protein is CSVEGQGNNEQFF.

CDR3 bases: TGTGCCAGCAGTCCCCGGGTTGAGGAGTACTTC. Protein product: CASSPRVEEYF. This chain connects TRBV28 to TRBJ2-5; D remains unclear. The V end was cut by 5 bases, the J end by 12 bases, with 13 bases between. The CDR3 is 11 residues long. CDR1 and CDR2 (germline): MDHEN, SYDVKM.

V and J are TRBV29-1 and TRBJ1-3, with TRBD1 matching 10 bases. This CDR3 is built from 15 residues. With 7 bases clipped from V and 0 bases from J, the junction kept 6 bases outside the gene matches. Germline CDR1 and CDR2: SQVTM and ANQGSEA. The CDR3 DNA is TGCAGCGCTCGGACAGGGGGGACCTCTGGAAACACCATATATTTT. Protein: CSARTGGTSGNTIYF.

The V and J genes are TRBV27 and TRBJ2-2; possibly TRBD1 for D (5 bases). Germline values: CDR1 MNHEY, CDR2 SMNVEV (reference sequence). V was cut by 1 base and J by 0 bases, with 9 bases left in between. The CDR3 covers 16 residues. Here the CDR3 DNA reads TGTGCCAGCAGTTTATTAGGGGAAACGAACACCGGGGAGCTGTTTTTT. Translated, it gives CASSLLGETNTGELFF.

A word on this clone: Within the sample, other DNA sequences also encode this same CDR3. This sequence joins TRBV9 and TRBJ1-1; TRBD1 agrees at 7 bases. This CDR3 has 14 amino acids. The V gene end was trimmed by 0 bases and the J gene end by 10 bases; junction bases not matched to a gene: 9. Germline-derived CDR1 and CDR2 are SGDLS and YYNGEE. The CDR3 reads CASSVDGRGSGAFF. The CDR3 region has the DNA TGTGCCAGCAGCGTAGACGGCAGGGGGAGTGGAGCTTTCTTT.

This clone was recorded once. The V and J genes are TRBV29-1 and TRBJ2-1; D perhaps matches TRBD1 (6 bases). CDR3 length equals 10 residues. Per the germline V gene, CDR1 is SQVTM and CDR2 is ANQGSEA. V lost 3 bases, J lost 15 bases, and 12 bases lay in between. CDR3 sequence reads: CSVDFGQTFF. In DNA form, the CDR3 reads TGCAGCGTTGATTTTGGACAGACGTTCTTC.

This rearrangement joins TRBV7-2 to TRBJ2-7, with a tentative D call TRBD2 (6 bases). V was trimmed by 5 bases and J by 4 bases, leaving 9 bases between them. This CDR3 has 12 residues. The germline V gene has CDR1 SGHTA and CDR2 FQGNSA. CDR3: CASSTGVYEQYF. Written as DNA, the CDR3 is TGTGCCAGCAGCACGGGAGTATACGAGCAGTACTTC.